The rows below give T cell receptor beta chains drawn from one sample of a study of blood T cell repertoires in COVID-19. TCRdb's copy holds only in-frame clones and misses some; the assay was immunoSEQ multiplex PCR. The repertoire holds about 240,000 clones, with 86% as singletons. Sample: PBMCs or T cells enriched from blood (not recorded which). The receptors come from a woman between 35 and 50 years old with acute COVID-19. The CDR3 runs from the conserved cysteine through the conserved F or W. D genes are given only for firm matches. Size tells how often a clone was seen (once, few, many) or the class of an expanded clone, and some rows leave it out.

J gene: TRBJ2-2; clone size: .; V gene: TRBV5-1; D gene: .; CDR3 DNA: TGCGCCAGCAGCTCTGCTAGCTTGGCCGGGGAGCTGTTTTTT; CDR3 protein: CASSSASLAGELFF
J gene: TRBJ2-3; clone size: .; V gene: TRBV29-1; D gene: TRBD2; CDR3 DNA: TGCAGCGTTGAAGGCGGGAGTGGGTCTTGGACGCAGTATTTT; CDR3 protein: CSVEGGSGSWTQYF
J gene: TRBJ1-5; clone size: .; V gene: TRBV5-1; D gene: TRBD1; CDR3 DNA: TGCGCCAGCAGCTCGGGCGACAGGGGTCAGCCCCAGCATTTT; CDR3 protein: CASSSGDRGQPQHF
J gene: TRBJ2-1; clone size: .; V gene: TRBV9; D gene: TRBD2; CDR3 DNA: TGTGCCAGCTCCAGCGGGAGTAACGACAATGAGCAGTTCTTC; CDR3 protein: CASSSGSNDNEQFF
J gene: TRBJ1-4; clone size: .; V gene: TRBV7-9; D gene: .; CDR3 DNA: TGTGCCAGCACCCTAGGCCGGGTTTTTAATGAAAAACTGTTTTTT; CDR3 protein: CASTLGRVFNEKLFF
J gene: TRBJ2-1; clone size: .; V gene: TRBV27; D gene: .; CDR3 DNA: TGTGCCAGCACTGCGGGTGGTGAGCAGTTCTTC; CDR3 protein: CASTAGGEQFF
J gene: TRBJ2-1; clone size: .; V gene: TRBV19; D gene: TRBD2; CDR3 DNA: TGTGCCAGTAGTATAGGACTAGCGGGAGGAAATGAGCAGTTCTTC; CDR3 protein: CASSIGLAGGNEQFF
J gene: TRBJ2-5; clone size: .; V gene: TRBV12-3/TRBV12-4; D gene: TRBD2; CDR3 DNA: TGTGCCAGCAGTGGCGGGAGACGAGAGACCCAGTACTTC; CDR3 protein: CASSGGRRETQYF
J gene: TRBJ1-1; clone size: .; V gene: TRBV25-1; D gene: TRBD1; CDR3 DNA: TGTGCCAGCAGTGAATCCGACAGGGGGCCTGAAGCTTTCTTT; CDR3 protein: CASSESDRGPEAFF
J gene: TRBJ2-3; clone size: .; V gene: TRBV5-8; D gene: .; CDR3 DNA: TGTGCCAGCAGCTTGGTCCCCGGGGACTTCTCGGATACGCAGTATTTT; CDR3 protein: CASSLVPGDFSDTQYF
J gene: TRBJ2-3; clone size: .; V gene: TRBV24-1; D gene: TRBD2; CDR3 DNA: TGTGCCACCCAACGGCGGGAGGAAGATACGCAGTATTTT; CDR3 protein: CATQRREEDTQYF
J gene: TRBJ1-1; clone size: .; V gene: TRBV20-1; D gene: .; CDR3 DNA: TGCAGTGCTAGCGGGAACACTGAAGCTTTCTTT; CDR3 protein: CSASGNTEAFF
J gene: TRBJ2-3; clone size: .; V gene: TRBV24-1; D gene: TRBD2; CDR3 DNA: TGTGCCACCAGTGATTTCCGGACTAGCGGGAGCACAGATACGCAGTATTTT; CDR3 protein: CATSDFRTSGSTDTQYF
J gene: TRBJ2-1; clone size: .; V gene: TRBV18; D gene: .; CDR3 DNA: TGTGCCAGCTCACCGAGGGTGATAGCCCTAAGCTCCTACAATGAGCAGTTCTTC; CDR3 protein: CASSPRVIALSSYNEQFF
J gene: TRBJ2-1; clone size: .; V gene: TRBV4-2; D gene: TRBD2; CDR3 DNA: TGTGCCAGCCGGCTAGCGGGAGGCGACGATGAGCAGTTCTTC; CDR3 protein: CASRLAGGDDEQFF
J gene: TRBJ1-5; clone size: once; V gene: TRBV21-1; D gene: .; CDR3 DNA: TGTGCCAGCAGCAAACCCAGTTGTTCACAAGGGGACATAGGCGTCCCTTATAGCAATCAGCCCCAGCATTTT; CDR3 protein: CASSKPSCSQGDIGVPYSNQPQHF
J gene: TRBJ1-3; clone size: .; V gene: TRBV10-2; D gene: .; CDR3 DNA: TGCGCCAGCAGTGTACAGGGAAACACCATATATTTT; CDR3 protein: CASSVQGNTIYF
J gene: TRBJ2-3; clone size: .; V gene: TRBV11-2; D gene: TRBD2; CDR3 DNA: TGTGCCAGCACCCCTTTAGCGGGACCTAGCACAGATACGCAGTATTTT; CDR3 protein: CASTPLAGPSTDTQYF
J gene: TRBJ2-1; clone size: .; V gene: TRBV7-2; D gene: TRBD2; CDR3 DNA: TGTGCCAGCAGCCGGGGACTAGCGGGAAAAAATGAGCAGTTCTTC; CDR3 protein: CASSRGLAGKNEQFF
J gene: TRBJ2-7; clone size: .; V gene: TRBV18; D gene: TRBD1; CDR3 DNA: TGTGCCAGCTCACCAAGAGGGGGCGACTCCTACGAGCAGTACTTC; CDR3 protein: CASSPRGGDSYEQYF
J gene: TRBJ2-1; clone size: .; V gene: TRBV11-3; D gene: .; CDR3 DNA: TGTGCCAGCAGCATTAACAGTGACAATGAGCAGTTCTTC; CDR3 protein: CASSINSDNEQFF
J gene: TRBJ1-3; clone size: .; V gene: TRBV7-9; D gene: TRBD1; CDR3 DNA: TGTGCCAGCAGCAGAGGGACAGGGATGTTTGGAAACACCATATATTTT; CDR3 protein: CASSRGTGMFGNTIYF
J gene: TRBJ2-6; clone size: .; V gene: TRBV7-9; D gene: .; CDR3 DNA: TGTGCCAGCAGTAGGATCCGGAAGGGGGACTCTGGGGCCAACGTCCTGACTTTC; CDR3 protein: CASSRIRKGDSGANVLTF
J gene: TRBJ1-5; clone size: .; V gene: TRBV12-3/TRBV12-4; D gene: .; CDR3 DNA: TGTGCCAGCAGCAGGGGTTTCCAGCCCCAGCATTTT; CDR3 protein: CASSRGFQPQHF
J gene: TRBJ1-5; clone size: .; V gene: TRBV5-6; D gene: TRBD1; CDR3 DNA: TGTGCCAGCAGCTTTGGGACAGGGGTGGGTCAGCCCCAGCATTTT; CDR3 protein: CASSFGTGVGQPQHF
J gene: TRBJ2-7; clone size: few; V gene: TRBV11-3; D gene: TRBD1; CDR3 DNA: TGTGCCAGCAGCTTTCCCTTGGGGGACAGGGGGCTCGAGCAGTACTTC; CDR3 protein: CASSFPLGDRGLEQYF
J gene: TRBJ2-3; clone size: .; V gene: TRBV11-2; D gene: TRBD1; CDR3 DNA: TGTGCCAGCAGCTGGAGCAGGGACAGGGGTGGCGATACGCAGTATTTT; CDR3 protein: CASSWSRDRGGDTQYF
J gene: TRBJ1-5; clone size: once; V gene: TRBV11-3; D gene: .; CDR3 DNA: TGTGCCAGCAGCCCACTCCTTTCGGGGGTTCGAAATCAGCCCCAGCATTTT; CDR3 protein: CASSPLLSGVRNQPQHF
J gene: TRBJ2-1; clone size: once; V gene: TRBV12-3/TRBV12-4; D gene: .; CDR3 DNA: TGTGCCAGCAGTTTTGGCGGGGCTAATGAGCAGTTCTTC; CDR3 protein: CASSFGGANEQFF
J gene: TRBJ2-7; clone size: .; V gene: TRBV18; D gene: .; CDR3 DNA: TGTGCCAGCTCACCACCAGTTGGAGGGGGCGGTGAGCAGTACTTC; CDR3 protein: CASSPPVGGGGEQYF
J gene: TRBJ2-2; clone size: .; V gene: TRBV9; D gene: TRBD2; CDR3 DNA: TGTGCCAGCAGCGTAGGACTAGCGGGAGGGAAAGGGCGTACCGGGGAGCTGTTTTTT; CDR3 protein: CASSVGLAGGKGRTGELFF
J gene: TRBJ1-2; clone size: .; V gene: TRBV6-5; D gene: .; CDR3 DNA: TGTGCCAGCAGTTACTCGCGGTCTCGGGGGAACTATGGCTACACCTTC; CDR3 protein: CASSYSRSRGNYGYTF
J gene: TRBJ2-1; clone size: .; V gene: TRBV28; D gene: .; CDR3 DNA: TGTGCCAGCAGTTTAAACCCCAGGATGGCTACGGGGGAGCAGTTCTTC; CDR3 protein: CASSLNPRMATGEQFF
J gene: TRBJ1-2; clone size: .; V gene: TRBV2; D gene: TRBD1; CDR3 DNA: TGTGCCAGCAGACCCCTCTTAACCGGGACAGGGGGCTTCTATGGCTACACCTTC; CDR3 protein: CASRPLLTGTGGFYGYTF
J gene: TRBJ1-5; clone size: .; V gene: TRBV10-3; D gene: .; CDR3 DNA: TGTGCCATCGGCGGGGGCTCGAATCAGCCCCAGCATTTT; CDR3 protein: CAIGGGSNQPQHF
J gene: TRBJ1-1; clone size: .; V gene: TRBV18; D gene: TRBD1; CDR3 DNA: TGTGCCAGCTCACCCCTGGGACAGAAGAACACTGAAGCTTTCTTT; CDR3 protein: CASSPLGQKNTEAFF
J gene: TRBJ2-3; clone size: once; V gene: TRBV5-3; D gene: .; CDR3 DNA: TGTGCCAGAAGCTTGGCAGATACAGATACGCAGTATTTT; CDR3 protein: CARSLADTDTQYF
J gene: TRBJ2-2; clone size: .; V gene: TRBV7-3; D gene: .; CDR3 DNA: TGTGCCAGCAGCTTAGAGTCTGGGCGGAACACCGGGGAGCTGTTTTTT; CDR3 protein: CASSLESGRNTGELFF
J gene: TRBJ1-1; clone size: .; V gene: TRBV10-1; D gene: TRBD1; CDR3 DNA: TGCGCCAGCATGGGACAGGGATACACTGAAGCTTTCTTT; CDR3 protein: CASMGQGYTEAFF
J gene: TRBJ1-3; clone size: few; V gene: TRBV6-5; D gene: TRBD1; CDR3 DNA: TGTGCCAGCAGTCAAACAGGGGCAGCTGGAAACACCATATATTTT; CDR3 protein: CASSQTGAAGNTIYF
J gene: TRBJ1-4; clone size: .; V gene: TRBV7-6; D gene: TRBD1; CDR3 DNA: TGTGCCAGCAGCTTAGAAGTGAGACAGGGGCACCATAATGAAAAACTGTTTTTT; CDR3 protein: CASSLEVRQGHHNEKLFF
J gene: TRBJ2-2; clone size: .; V gene: TRBV7-9; D gene: TRBD2; CDR3 DNA: TGTGCCAGCAGCTTAGGCGGACTAGCGGCGAACACCGGGGAGCTGTTTTTT; CDR3 protein: CASSLGGLAANTGELFF
J gene: TRBJ2-3; clone size: once; V gene: TRBV5-1; D gene: TRBD2; CDR3 DNA: TGCGCCAGCAGCTTGGTGTCTAGCGGACCCACAGATACGCAGTATTTT; CDR3 protein: CASSLVSSGPTDTQYF
J gene: TRBJ1-2; clone size: .; V gene: TRBV5-1; D gene: TRBD1; CDR3 DNA: TGCGCCAGCAGCATACGAAACGACAGGGACGGCTACACCTTC; CDR3 protein: CASSIRNDRDGYTF
J gene: TRBJ2-5; clone size: .; V gene: TRBV24-1; D gene: .; CDR3 DNA: TGTGCCACCCGGGGCCGGAGGAGGGAACAAGAGACCCAGTACTTC; CDR3 protein: CATRGRRREQETQYF